The 2 T cell receptor beta chains reported below all come from one sample, sequenced in a study of CD8+CD57+ T cells in acquired aplastic anemia. Profiling of TCR beta VDJ combinations and CDR3 sequences used genomic DNA as template. One entry per CDR3 protein results from TCRdb running MiXCR on the reads. The data contain 50,000 or so distinct CDR3 sequences, 55% to 70% of them singletons. Whoever was chosen for sequencing had shown CD8+CD57+ cell expansion by flow cytometry. Sample: sorted CD4+, CD8+, or CD8+CD57+ T cells (not recorded which) from PBMCs. Receptor source: a human donor with aplastic anemia.

This CDR3 reads CASNRERNQPQHF. Here the CDR3 DNA reads TGTGCCAGTAATCGGGAGAGGAATCAGCCCCAGCATTTT. V is TRBV19 and J is TRBJ1-5; D unclear. The CDR3 totals 13 residues. The V gene lost 7 bases and the J gene lost 4 bases, with 11 bases spanning the gap. The germline V gene encodes CDR1 LNHDA and CDR2 SQIVND (reference sequence).

This clonotype is categorized as medium-sized. The chain carries TRBV15 and TRBJ1-2; TRBD1 matches 7 bases. With 4 bases clipped from V and 8 bases from J, the junction kept 10 bases outside the gene matches. Germline values: CDR1 LNHNV, CDR2 YYDKDF (reference sequence). This CDR3 region has 14 residues. As DNA, the CDR3 is TGTGCCACCAGCATTACAGGGGTCGCGGAGGGCTACACCTTC. As protein: CATSITGVAEGYTF.